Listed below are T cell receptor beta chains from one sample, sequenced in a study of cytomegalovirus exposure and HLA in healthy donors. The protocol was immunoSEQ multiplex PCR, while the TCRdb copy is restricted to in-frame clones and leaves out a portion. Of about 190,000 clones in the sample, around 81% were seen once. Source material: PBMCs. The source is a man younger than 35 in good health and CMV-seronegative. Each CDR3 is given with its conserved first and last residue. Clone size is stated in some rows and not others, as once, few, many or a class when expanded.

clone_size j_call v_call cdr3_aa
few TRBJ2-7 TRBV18 CASSPGLAGTYEQYF
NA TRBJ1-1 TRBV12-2 CASRLAPPWGDPNTEAFF
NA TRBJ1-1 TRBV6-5 CASSTGAGGVGEAFF
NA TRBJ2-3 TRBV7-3 CASRVGGDTQYF
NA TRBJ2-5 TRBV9 CASSVDRGQETQYF
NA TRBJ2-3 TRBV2 CASSKTGLAGGTDTQYF
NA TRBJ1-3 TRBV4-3 CASSQDPRAISNTIYF
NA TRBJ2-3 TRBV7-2 CASSPQGVGTDTQYF
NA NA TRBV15 CATSSPGGYEQYF
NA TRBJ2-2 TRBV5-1 CASSLVGGLNTGELFF
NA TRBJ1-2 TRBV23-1 CASSQSGPYGYTF
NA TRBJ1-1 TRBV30 CASERGGEAFF
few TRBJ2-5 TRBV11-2 CASSPGHLQETQYF
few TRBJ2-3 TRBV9 CASSVEGSTDTQYF
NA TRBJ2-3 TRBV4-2 CASSPNPGGPLGSDTQYF
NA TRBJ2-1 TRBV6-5 CATRRGTSGSNEQFF
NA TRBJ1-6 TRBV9 CASNGGDGGNSPLHF
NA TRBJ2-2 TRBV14 CASSQGSPVQGELFF
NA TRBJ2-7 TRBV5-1 CASSSGQGNYEQYF
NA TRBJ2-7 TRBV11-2 CASSLVPGAPYEQYF